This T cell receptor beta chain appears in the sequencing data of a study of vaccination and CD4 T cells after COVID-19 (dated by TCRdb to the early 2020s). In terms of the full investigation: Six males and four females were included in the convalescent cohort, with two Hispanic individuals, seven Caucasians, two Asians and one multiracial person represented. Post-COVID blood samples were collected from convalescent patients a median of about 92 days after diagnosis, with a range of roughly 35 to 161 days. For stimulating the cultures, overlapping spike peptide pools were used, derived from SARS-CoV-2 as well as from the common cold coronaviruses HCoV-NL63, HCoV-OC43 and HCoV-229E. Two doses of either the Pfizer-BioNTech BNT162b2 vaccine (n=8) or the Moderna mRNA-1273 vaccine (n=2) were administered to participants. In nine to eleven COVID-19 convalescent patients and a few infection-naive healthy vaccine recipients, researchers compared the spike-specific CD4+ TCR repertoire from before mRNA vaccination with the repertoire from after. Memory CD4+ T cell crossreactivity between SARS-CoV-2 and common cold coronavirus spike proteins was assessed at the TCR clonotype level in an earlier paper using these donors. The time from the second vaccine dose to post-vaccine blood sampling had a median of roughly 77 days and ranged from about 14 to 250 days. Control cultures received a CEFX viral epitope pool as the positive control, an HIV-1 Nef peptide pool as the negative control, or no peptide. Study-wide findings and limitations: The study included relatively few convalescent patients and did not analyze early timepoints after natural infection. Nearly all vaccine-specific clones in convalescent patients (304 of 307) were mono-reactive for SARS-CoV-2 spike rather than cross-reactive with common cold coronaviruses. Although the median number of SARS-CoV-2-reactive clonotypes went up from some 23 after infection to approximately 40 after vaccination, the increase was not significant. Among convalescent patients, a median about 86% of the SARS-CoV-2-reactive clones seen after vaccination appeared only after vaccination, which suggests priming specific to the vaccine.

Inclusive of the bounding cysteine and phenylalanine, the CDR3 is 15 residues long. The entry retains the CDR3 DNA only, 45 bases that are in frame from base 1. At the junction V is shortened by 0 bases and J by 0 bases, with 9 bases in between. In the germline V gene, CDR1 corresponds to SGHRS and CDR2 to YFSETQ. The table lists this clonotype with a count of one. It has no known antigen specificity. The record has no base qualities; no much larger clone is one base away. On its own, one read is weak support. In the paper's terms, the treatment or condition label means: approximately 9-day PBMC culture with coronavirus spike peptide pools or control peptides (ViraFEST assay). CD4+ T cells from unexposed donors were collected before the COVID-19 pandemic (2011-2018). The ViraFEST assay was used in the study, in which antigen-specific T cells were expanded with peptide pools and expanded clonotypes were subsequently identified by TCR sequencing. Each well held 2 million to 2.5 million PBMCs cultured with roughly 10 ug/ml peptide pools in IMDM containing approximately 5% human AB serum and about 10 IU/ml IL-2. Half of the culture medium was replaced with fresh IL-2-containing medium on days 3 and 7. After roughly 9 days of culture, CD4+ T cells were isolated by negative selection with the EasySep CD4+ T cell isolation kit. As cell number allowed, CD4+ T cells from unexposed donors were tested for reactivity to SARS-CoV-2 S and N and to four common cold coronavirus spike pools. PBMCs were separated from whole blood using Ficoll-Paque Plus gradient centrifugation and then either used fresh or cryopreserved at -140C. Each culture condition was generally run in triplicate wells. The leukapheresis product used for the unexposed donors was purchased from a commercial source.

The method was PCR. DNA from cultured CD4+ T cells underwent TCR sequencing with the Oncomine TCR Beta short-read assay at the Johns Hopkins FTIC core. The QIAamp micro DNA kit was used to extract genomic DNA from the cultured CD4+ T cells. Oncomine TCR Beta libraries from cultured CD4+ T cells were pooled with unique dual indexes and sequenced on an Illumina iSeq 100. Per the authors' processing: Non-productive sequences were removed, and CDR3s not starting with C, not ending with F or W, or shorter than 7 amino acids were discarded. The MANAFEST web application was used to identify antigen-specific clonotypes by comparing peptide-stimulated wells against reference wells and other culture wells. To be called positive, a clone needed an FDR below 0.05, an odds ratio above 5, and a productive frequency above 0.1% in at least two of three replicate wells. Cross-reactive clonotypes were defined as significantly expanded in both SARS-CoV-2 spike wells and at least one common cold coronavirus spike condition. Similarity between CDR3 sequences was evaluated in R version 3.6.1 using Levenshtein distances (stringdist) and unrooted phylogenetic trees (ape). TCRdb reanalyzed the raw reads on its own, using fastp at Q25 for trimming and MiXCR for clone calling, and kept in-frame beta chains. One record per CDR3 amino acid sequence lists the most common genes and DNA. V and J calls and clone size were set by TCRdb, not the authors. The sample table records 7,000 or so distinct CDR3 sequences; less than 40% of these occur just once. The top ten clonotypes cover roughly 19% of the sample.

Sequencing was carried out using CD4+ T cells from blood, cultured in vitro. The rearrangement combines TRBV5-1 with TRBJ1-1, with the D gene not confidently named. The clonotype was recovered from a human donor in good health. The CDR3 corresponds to CASSLVPGMNTEAFF. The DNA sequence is TGCGCCAGCAGCTTGGTCCCGGGGATGAACACTGAAGCTTTCTTT.